Each of the 19 T cell receptor beta chains below was sequenced from the same sample in a study of beta chain features in type 1 diabetes. The authors reverse transcribed all of the isolated RNA, so sequencing captured expressed TCRB transcripts. Some clones are missing from TCRdb's copy, which holds only in-frame ones; the method was immunoSEQ multiplex PCR. The sample consists of about 900,000 clones, about 17% of them appearing once. Sequencing was done on a sample of naive CD4+ T cells from blood. These receptors originate from a woman younger than 35 in good health.

About this clone: This sample includes further DNA sequences coding for the same CDR3. The chain employs TRBV28 and TRBJ2-7, with D possibly being TRBD1 (6 bases). Germline V gene lookup returns CDR1 MDHEN and CDR2 SYDVKM. Trimming shortened V by 5 bases and J by 7 bases, and 12 bases separated the two germline ends. This CDR3 comprises 12 residues. The CDR3 spells CASSQQGGEQYF. DNA of the CDR3: TGTGCCAGCAGTCAACAGGGTGGTGAGCAGTACTTC.

The gene calls are TRBV7-2 and TRBJ2-1; the match to TRBD2 covers 8 bases. The J segment lost 4 bases and the V segment lost 5 bases, leaving 7 bases of the junction unmatched. The germline CDR1 and CDR2 sequences are SGHTA and FQGNSA. There are 15 residues in the CDR3. The CDR3 DNA is TGTGCCAGCAGCCCCCGGAGACTAGCGTACAATGAGCAGTTCTTC. Translation: CASSPRRLAYNEQFF.

CDR3 residues: CASSSPRSTDTQYF. CDR3 bases: TGTGCCAGCAGCTCACCAAGGAGCACAGATACGCAGTATTTT. V usage is TRBV7-2 and J usage is TRBJ2-3; the D is unclear. This CDR3 is built from 14 residues. Per germline, CDR1 SGHTA and CDR2 FQGNSA. V dropped 4 bases and J dropped 0 bases, with 8 bases sitting between them.

In this sample, this clone turned up a few times. The rearrangement uses TRBV7-2 and TRBJ2-1; D not certain. Germline V gene data show CDR1 as SGHTA and CDR2 as FQGNSA. V was trimmed by 3 bases and J by 10 bases, leaving 10 bases between them. The CDR3 runs 12 residues. The CDR3 protein is CASSFFVGEQFF. The DNA for the CDR3 is TGTGCCAGCAGCTTTTTTGTCGGGGAGCAGTTCTTC.

This clone was counted once. J is TRBJ2-7 and V is TRBV15; TRBD2 might be the D (6 bases). This CDR3 has 14 residues. Trimming left V 5 bases short and J 3 bases short, with 14 bases between. The germline V gene has CDR1 LNHNV and CDR2 YYDKDF (reference sequence). The CDR3 nucleotides are TGTGCCACCAGCCCGCATATCGGGAGCTACGAGCAGTACTTC. Amino acid sequence: CATSPHIGSYEQYF.

This chain connects TRBV4-3 to TRBJ2-1, with D possibly being TRBD1 (6 bases). Looked up from germline, CDR1 is LGHNA and CDR2 is YSLEER. Trimming removed 0 bases from V and 12 bases from J, with 15 bases in between. CDR3 length: 14 residues. The DNA of the CDR3 is TGCGCCAGCAGCCAAGACTACAGGGCAGGGGTGCAGTTCTTC. Protein product: CASSQDYRAGVQFF.

The gene calls are TRBV4-2 and TRBJ2-7; 8 bases are a match to TRBD2. V lost 1 base, J lost 4 bases, and 6 bases stayed unmatched. Germline-derived CDR1 and CDR2 are LGHNA and YNFKEQ. This CDR3 is 15 amino acids long. CDR3: CASSQGAGREYEQYF. The CDR3 DNA reads TGTGCCAGCAGCCAAGGGGCCGGGAGGGAGTACGAGCAGTACTTC.

This clone was detected a few times. The genes are TRBV19 and TRBJ2-2; unclear D gene. CDR1 and CDR2 (germline): LNHDA, SQIVND (reference sequence). With 2 bases removed from V and 6 bases from J, the gap between germline ends came to 4 bases. The CDR3 runs to 12 residues. The CDR3 reads CASSINSGELFF. The CDR3 bases are TGTGCCAGTAGTATAAACTCCGGGGAGCTGTTTTTT.

This clone was seen more than once but under ten times. The gene calls are TRBV4-2 and TRBJ2-6, with 7 nucleotides matching TRBD1. Germline V gives CDR1 LGHNA, CDR2 YNFKEQ. The CDR3 length is 17 residues. V shed 2 bases, J shed 4 bases, and the junction held 8 bases outside the gene matches. The CDR3 nucleotides are TGTGCCAGCAGCCAAACGACAGGGAAGGCGGGGGCCAACGTCCTGACTTTC. This encodes CASSQTTGKAGANVLTF.

The V and J genes are TRBV4-3 and TRBJ2-5; D is possibly TRBD1 or TRBD2 (5 bases each). CDR1 and CDR2 from the germline V gene are LGHNA and YSLEER. The CDR3 consists of 14 residues. Trimming took 0 bases from V and 9 from J, leaving 14 bases between them. The CDR3 coding sequence is TGCGCCAGCAGCCAAGAGGGGGATATGGGTCCCCAGTACTTC. It specifies CASSQEGDMGPQYF.

The gene calls are TRBV29-1 and TRBJ2-2; D is unclear. Germline CDR1 is SQVTM and CDR2 is ANQGSEA. This CDR3 region has 14 residues. Between the trimmed V and J ends, which lost 3 bases and 0 bases, there was a span of 8 bases. CDR3 in amino acids: CSVERQANTGELFF. Here the CDR3 DNA reads TGCAGCGTTGAGAGGCAGGCGAACACCGGGGAGCTGTTTTTT.

The chain is built from TRBV11-2 and TRBJ2-5; 7 positions match TRBD2. The trim removed 5 bases at V and 4 bases at J, leaving 4 bases unmatched. The CDR3 sequence is 13 residues long. Germline CDR1 SGHAT, CDR2 FQNNGV. CDR3: CASSPSGIETQYF. Here the CDR3 DNA reads TGTGCCAGCAGCCCCAGCGGGATAGAGACCCAGTACTTC.

This chain connects TRBV6-1 to TRBJ2-4; TRBD1 is a possible D gene (6 bases). CDR1 MNHNS and CDR2 SASEGT come from the germline V gene. The CDR3 spans 14 residues. Trimming removed 6 bases at V and 1 base at J, with 10 bases between. As DNA, the CDR3 is TGTGCCAGCAGGGCCCAGGGGGCCAAAAACATTCAGTACTTC. Translating gives CASRAQGAKNIQYF.

This clone was detected a few times. The genes are TRBV28 and TRBJ2-1, with D possibly matching TRBD2 (6 bases). This CDR3 region has 15 residues. In germline, CDR1 is MDHEN, CDR2 SYDVKM. Trimming left V 4 bases short and J 9 bases short, with 19 bases between. The CDR3 here is CASSSATSAQFEQFF. The CDR3 nucleotides read TGTGCCAGCAGTTCCGCGACTAGTGCGCAATTTGAGCAGTTCTTC. The variable domain in full, with the rest retrieved from reference TRBV28 and TRBJ2-1, is DVKVTQSSRYLVKRTGEKVFLECVQDMDHENMFWYRQDPGLGLRLIYFSYDVKMKEKGDIPEGYSVSREKKERFSLILESASTNQTSMYLCASSSATSAQFEQFFGPGTRLTVL.

CDR3 DNA sequence: TGCGCCAGCAGCGCCGGGACGTGGGACACTGAAGCTTTCTTT. Its translation: CASSAGTWDTEAFF. The rearrangement joins TRBV5-1 to TRBJ1-1; D is perhaps TRBD1 (5 bases). Germline assignment: CDR1 SGHRS and CDR2 YFSETQ. The CDR3 totals 14 residues. V was clipped by 4 bases and J by 3 bases, with 13 bases between them.

The chain recombines TRBV5-1 with TRBJ2-7, with D tentatively TRBD1 (5 bases). V was shortened by 4 bases and J by 2 bases, with 19 bases between the two germline ends. The length of the CDR3 is 16 residues. Per the germline V gene, CDR1 is SGHRS and CDR2 is YFSETQ. The chain's CDR3 is CASSDPRALRAYEQYF. In DNA, the CDR3 is TGCGCCAGCAGCGATCCCAGGGCGTTAAGGGCCTACGAGCAGTACTTC. The full variable domain, its missing parts supplied by reference TRBV5-1 and TRBJ2-7, is KAGVTQTPRYLIKTRGQQVTLSCSPISGHRSVSWYQQTPGQGLQFLFEYFSETQRNKGNFPGRFSGRQFSNSRSEMNVSTLELGDSALYLCASSDPRALRAYEQYFGPGTRLTVT.

The chain couples TRBV13 to TRBJ2-5; 10 bases line up with TRBD2. Germline CDR1 PRHDT, CDR2 FYEKMQ (reference sequence). Trimming removed 3 bases from V and 5 bases from J; junction bases left unmatched: 3. The CDR3 loop spans 14 amino acids. CDR3 in DNA: TGTGCCAGCAGCTTGGGACTAGCGTGGGAGACCCAGTACTTC. Translating gives CASSLGLAWETQYF.

This clone was seen a handful of times. V gene TRBV7-2 combines with J gene TRBJ2-2; 12 nucleotides agree with TRBD2. The CDR3 is made up of 16 amino acids. V shed 4 bases, J shed 4 bases, and the junction held 4 bases outside the gene matches. Germline-derived CDR1 and CDR2 are SGHTA and FQGNSA. CDR3 protein: CASSSAGLAGTGELFF. For the CDR3, the DNA is TGTGCCAGCAGCTCGGCGGGACTAGCGGGCACCGGGGAGCTGTTTTTT.

V and J are TRBV5-4 and TRBJ2-3; D ambiguous. From germline, CDR1 is SGHNT and CDR2 YYREEE (reference sequence). The CDR3 is 14 residues long. V was trimmed by 0 bases and J by 7 bases, leaving 12 bases between them. CDR3 loop: CASSLGGPANTQYF. The CDR3 region has the DNA TGTGCCAGCAGCTTGGGTGGGCCTGCCAATACGCAGTATTTT.